The rows below give T cell receptor beta chains drawn from one sample of a study of cytomegalovirus exposure and HLA in healthy donors. Assay used: immunoSEQ multiplex PCR; TCRdb lists only in-frame clones, some missing. Found here are tens of thousands of clones, roughly 73% of them singletons; the top ten hold around 3.8%. The sample consisted of PBMCs. Every receptor here comes from a woman aged 40-49 years in good health and CMV-seronegative. CDR3s include the opening cysteine and the closing phenylalanine or tryptophan. A D gene is named only where the DNA matches it firmly. Size is omitted from some rows. Given values are once, few, many or a class for expanded clones.

CDR3 protein: CASSLWAGFNEQYF; CDR3 DNA: TGTGCCAGCAGCTTGTGGGCAGGGTTCAACGAGCAGTACTTC; V gene: TRBV5-6; D gene: NA; clone size: NA; J gene: TRBJ2-7
CDR3 protein: CAWSSYGPGGVGGYTF; CDR3 DNA: TGTGCCTGGAGTTCCTACGGCCCGGGGGGGGTTGGTGGCTACACCTTC; V gene: TRBV30; D gene: NA; clone size: NA; J gene: TRBJ1-2
CDR3 protein: CASQGGTGGKNIQYF; CDR3 DNA: TGTGCCAGCCAGGGCGGGACAGGGGGCAAAAACATTCAGTACTTC; V gene: TRBV2; D gene: TRBD1; clone size: few; J gene: TRBJ2-4
CDR3 protein: CASSQDGQRVGAFF; CDR3 DNA: TGCGCCAGCAGCCAAGACGGTCAGAGGGTGGGAGCTTTCTTT; V gene: TRBV4-3; D gene: NA; clone size: NA; J gene: TRBJ1-1
CDR3 protein: CASSLPGQTYNSPLHF; CDR3 DNA: TGTGCCAGCAGCTTACCTGGACAGACCTATAATTCACCCCTCCACTTT; V gene: TRBV7-9; D gene: NA; clone size: NA; J gene: TRBJ1-6
CDR3 protein: CSVGWGDDTEAFF; CDR3 DNA: TGCAGCGTTGGTTGGGGGGATGACACTGAAGCTTTCTTT; V gene: TRBV29-1; D gene: NA; clone size: NA; J gene: TRBJ1-1
CDR3 protein: CASSPRQGLGEKLFF; CDR3 DNA: TGTGCCAGCAGCCCCCGACAGGGGCTGGGTGAAAAACTGTTTTTT; V gene: TRBV7-2; D gene: TRBD1; clone size: NA; J gene: TRBJ1-4
CDR3 protein: CASKSGGTNTGELFF; CDR3 DNA: TGTGCCAGCAAGAGCGGGGGGACGAACACCGGGGAGCTGTTTTTT; V gene: TRBV2; D gene: TRBD2; clone size: NA; J gene: TRBJ2-2
CDR3 protein: CASSPLEQGRTEAFF; CDR3 DNA: TGCGCCAGCAGCCCCCTCGAACAGGGCCGCACTGAAGCTTTCTTT; V gene: TRBV4-1; D gene: NA; clone size: NA; J gene: TRBJ1-1
CDR3 protein: CASSSGGTSYNEQFF; CDR3 DNA: TGCGCCAGCAGCTCAGGGGGTACATCCTACAATGAGCAGTTCTTC; V gene: TRBV5-1; D gene: TRBD1; clone size: NA; J gene: TRBJ2-1
CDR3 protein: CASSLTQGRDSPLHF; CDR3 DNA: TGCGCCAGCAGCTTGACCCAGGGGAGGGATTCACCCCTCCACTTT; V gene: TRBV5-1; D gene: NA; clone size: NA; J gene: TRBJ1-6
CDR3 protein: CASSLPKTGLRGYTF; CDR3 DNA: TGTGCCAGCAGTTTACCCAAGACAGGTCTGCGTGGCTACACCTTC; V gene: TRBV28; D gene: NA; clone size: NA; J gene: TRBJ1-2
CDR3 protein: CASTTGTVGSPLHF; CDR3 DNA: TGTGCCAGTACTACCGGGACAGTCGGCTCACCCCTCCACTTT; V gene: TRBV5-4; D gene: TRBD1; clone size: NA; J gene: TRBJ1-6
CDR3 protein: CAWTGFPYEQYF; CDR3 DNA: TGTGCCTGGACCGGGTTCCCCTACGAGCAGTACTTC; V gene: TRBV30; D gene: NA; clone size: NA; J gene: TRBJ2-7
CDR3 protein: CASSGGTSGGLADTQYF; CDR3 DNA: TGTGCCAGCAGCGGAGGGACTAGCGGGGGGTTGGCAGATACGCAGTATTTT; V gene: TRBV7-6; D gene: TRBD2; clone size: NA; J gene: TRBJ2-3
CDR3 protein: CASSLGQPDGYTF; CDR3 DNA: TGCGCCAGCAGCTTAGGACAACCGGATGGCTACACCTTC; V gene: TRBV5-1; D gene: NA; clone size: NA; J gene: TRBJ1-2
CDR3 protein: CASSWDQPGQGSPLHF; CDR3 DNA: TGCGCCAGCAGCTGGGATCAGCCGGGACAGGGTTCACCCCTCCACTTT; V gene: TRBV5-1; D gene: TRBD1; clone size: NA; J gene: TRBJ1-6
CDR3 protein: CASSLVSSGGARDTQYF; CDR3 DNA: TGCGCCAGCAGCTTGGTTTCTAGCGGGGGGGCCAGGGATACGCAGTATTTT; V gene: TRBV5-1; D gene: TRBD2; clone size: NA; J gene: TRBJ2-3
CDR3 protein: CASSASQGFGNGYTF; CDR3 DNA: TGTGCCAGTAGTGCCTCACAGGGCTTCGGGAATGGCTACACCTTC; V gene: TRBV19; D gene: NA; clone size: NA; J gene: TRBJ1-2
CDR3 protein: CASSLGLTSGPDQETQYF; CDR3 DNA: TGTGCCAGCAGCTTAGGCTTGACTAGCGGCCCCGACCAAGAGACCCAGTACTTC; V gene: TRBV7-2; D gene: TRBD2; clone size: NA; J gene: TRBJ2-5
CDR3 protein: CASSEWVNPSGGQPQHF; CDR3 DNA: TGTGCCAGCAGTGAATGGGTTAATCCCTCAGGGGGTCAGCCCCAGCATTTT; V gene: TRBV6-1; D gene: TRBD1; clone size: NA; J gene: TRBJ1-5
CDR3 protein: CASSSSRTSGGPYQETQYF; CDR3 DNA: TGTGCCAGCAGCTCGAGTCGGACTAGCGGGGGCCCGTACCAAGAGACCCAGTACTTC; V gene: TRBV5-4; D gene: TRBD2; clone size: NA; J gene: TRBJ2-5
CDR3 protein: CASRTGFSQPQNF; CDR3 DNA: TGTGCCAGCAGAACAGGGTTTTCCCAGCCCCAGAATTTT; V gene: TRBV6-5; D gene: NA; clone size: NA; J gene: TRBJ1-5
CDR3 protein: CASSQDGSGPRDTQYF; CDR3 DNA: TGCGCCAGCAGCCAAGATGGTAGCGGGCCCCGGGATACGCAGTATTTT; V gene: TRBV4-1; D gene: TRBD2; clone size: NA; J gene: TRBJ2-3
CDR3 protein: CASSPGLQYF; CDR3 DNA: TGTGCCAGCAGCCCGGGATTACAGTACTTC; V gene: TRBV5-6; D gene: NA; clone size: NA; J gene: TRBJ2-5
CDR3 protein: CASSDPSGGYTF; CDR3 DNA: TGTGCCAGCAGTGACCCCTCGGGTGGCTACACCTTC; V gene: TRBV6-1; D gene: NA; clone size: NA; J gene: TRBJ1-2
CDR3 protein: CASSSGTGLYQPQHF; CDR3 DNA: TGCGCCAGCAGCTCTGGGACAGGGCTATATCAGCCCCAGCATTTT; V gene: TRBV5-1; D gene: TRBD1; clone size: NA; J gene: TRBJ1-5
CDR3 protein: CASSQVGGVETQYF; CDR3 DNA: TGTGCCAGCAGCCAAGTAGGGGGGGTAGAGACCCAGTACTTC; V gene: TRBV14; D gene: NA; clone size: NA; J gene: TRBJ2-5
CDR3 protein: CASSSLGGGVGGYTF; CDR3 DNA: TGTGCCAGCAGTTCTCTCGGGGGTGGGGTAGGCGGCTACACCTTC; V gene: TRBV28; D gene: NA; clone size: NA; J gene: TRBJ1-2
CDR3 protein: CASSLEQGRQPQHF; CDR3 DNA: TGTGCCAGCAGCTTGGAACAGGGTCGGCAGCCCCAGCATTTT; V gene: TRBV5-5; D gene: NA; clone size: few; J gene: TRBJ1-5
CDR3 protein: CSVGGSSYNEQFF; CDR3 DNA: TGCAGCGTCGGTGGGAGCTCCTACAATGAGCAGTTCTTC; V gene: TRBV29-1; D gene: NA; clone size: NA; J gene: TRBJ2-1
CDR3 protein: CASSLAGQRYQPQHF; CDR3 DNA: TGTGCCAGCAGCTTAGCGGGACAGAGATATCAGCCCCAGCATTTT; V gene: TRBV7-2; D gene: TRBD1; clone size: NA; J gene: TRBJ1-5
CDR3 protein: CASSARYYGYTF; CDR3 DNA: TGTGCCAGCAGTGCCAGGTACTATGGCTACACCTTC; V gene: TRBV28; D gene: NA; clone size: NA; J gene: TRBJ1-2
CDR3 protein: CASSANSIGGEKLFF; CDR3 DNA: TGCGCCAGCAGCGCAAACAGCATAGGTGGTGAAAAACTGTTTTTT; V gene: TRBV5-1; D gene: NA; clone size: NA; J gene: TRBJ1-4
CDR3 protein: CASSHRVTYGYTF; CDR3 DNA: TGTGCCAGCAGCCACAGGGTTACCTATGGCTACACCTTC; V gene: TRBV4-2; D gene: NA; clone size: NA; J gene: TRBJ1-2
CDR3 protein: CASSLGVSYEQYF; CDR3 DNA: TGTGCCAGCAGCCTCGGGGTCTCCTACGAGCAGTACTTC; V gene: TRBV7-6; D gene: NA; clone size: NA; J gene: TRBJ2-7
CDR3 protein: CSVVTDLSNQPQHF; CDR3 DNA: TGCAGCGTTGTGACAGACCTTAGCAATCAGCCCCAGCATTTT; V gene: TRBV29-1; D gene: NA; clone size: NA; J gene: TRBJ1-5
CDR3 protein: CASRDRETQYF; CDR3 DNA: TGTGCCAGCAGGGACAGGGAGACCCAGTACTTC; V gene: TRBV6-6; D gene: TRBD1; clone size: NA; J gene: TRBJ2-5
CDR3 protein: CASSQSTAGWDTDTQYF; CDR3 DNA: TGTGCCAGCAGCCAGTCTACAGCGGGGTGGGACACAGATACGCAGTATTTT; V gene: TRBV4-2; D gene: TRBD2; clone size: NA; J gene: TRBJ2-3
CDR3 protein: CASSADRNFNEKLFF; CDR3 DNA: TGTGCCAGCAGCGCCGACAGAAACTTTAATGAAAAACTGTTTTTT; V gene: TRBV7-9; D gene: NA; clone size: NA; J gene: TRBJ1-4
CDR3 protein: CASSSATGGEQYF; CDR3 DNA: TGTGCCAGCAGTTCCGCGACAGGCGGGGAGCAGTACTTC; V gene: TRBV6-1; D gene: NA; clone size: NA; J gene: TRBJ2-7